The text below deals with one T cell receptor (beta chain). J gave up 5 bases and V 5 bases, and 10 bases lay outside the gene matches. CDR3 size: 16 residues. Germline loops: CDR1 LNHDA, CDR2 SQIVND (reference sequence). The age range of participants was 18 to 89 years, with residence in under 30 US areas. Participants reported their clinical history, and cohort assignment relied on those reports. The sample belongs to a study of blood T cell repertoires in COVID-19. Across the study: There were acute and convalescent COVID-19 samples, and they came from the United States, Italy and Spain.

Authors' analysis steps: For nucleated cells, counts were estimated from reference gene primer amplification. Measured with immunoSEQ multiplex PCR; TCRdb has only the in-frame clones, and not every one. V and J calls and clone size are given by that table; D and trimming were obtained from the DNA. The sample yields about 200,000 clones, 80% to 90% seen once. The sample consisted of PBMCs or T cells enriched from blood (not recorded which). This TCR was recovered from a woman aged 40-49 years with acute COVID-19. The chain couples TRBV19 to TRBJ2-1, with TRBD2 identical over 9 bases. The CDR3 region has the DNA TGTGCCAGTAGTCCCCTGCTAGCGGGAAACAACAATGAGCAGTTCTTC. Translating gives CASSPLLAGNNNEQFF.